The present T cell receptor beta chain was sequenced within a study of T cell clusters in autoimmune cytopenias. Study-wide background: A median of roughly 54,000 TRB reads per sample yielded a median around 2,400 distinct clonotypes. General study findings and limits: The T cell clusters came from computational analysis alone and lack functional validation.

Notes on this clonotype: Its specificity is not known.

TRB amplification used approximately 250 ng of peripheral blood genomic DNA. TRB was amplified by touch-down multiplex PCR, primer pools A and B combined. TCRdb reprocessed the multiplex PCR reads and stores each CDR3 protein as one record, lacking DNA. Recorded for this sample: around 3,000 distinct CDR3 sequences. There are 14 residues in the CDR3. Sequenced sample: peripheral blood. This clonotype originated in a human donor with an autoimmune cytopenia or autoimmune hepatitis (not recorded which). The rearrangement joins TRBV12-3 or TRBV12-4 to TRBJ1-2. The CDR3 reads CASSLSPSNYGYTF.